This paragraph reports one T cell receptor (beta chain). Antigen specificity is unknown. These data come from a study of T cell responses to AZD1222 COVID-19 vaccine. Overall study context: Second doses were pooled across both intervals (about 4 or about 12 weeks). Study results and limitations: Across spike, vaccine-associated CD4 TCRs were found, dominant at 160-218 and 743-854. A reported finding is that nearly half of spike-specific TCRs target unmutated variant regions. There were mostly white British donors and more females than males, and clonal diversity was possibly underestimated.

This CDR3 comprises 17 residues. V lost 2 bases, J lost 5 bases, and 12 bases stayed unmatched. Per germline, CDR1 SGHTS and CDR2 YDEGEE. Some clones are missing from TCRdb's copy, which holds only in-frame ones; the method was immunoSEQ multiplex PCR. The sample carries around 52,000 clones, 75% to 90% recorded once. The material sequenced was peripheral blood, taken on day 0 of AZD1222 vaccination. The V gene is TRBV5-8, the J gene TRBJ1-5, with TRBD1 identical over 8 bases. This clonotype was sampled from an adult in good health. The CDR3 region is CASSFGASSRGHQPQHF. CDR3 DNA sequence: TGTGCCAGCAGCTTTGGGGCTTCGTCCAGGGGGCATCAGCCCCAGCATTTT.